This T cell receptor beta chain emerged from a study of cytomegalovirus exposure and HLA in healthy donors. Study-level findings and limits: Associated with HLA alleles at 0.05 false discovery rate in a later analysis were 16,951 TCR beta sequences.

Germline CDR1 and CDR2: SNHLY and FYNNEI. Trimming removed 4 bases from V and 4 bases from J, with 14 bases in between. This CDR3 spans 15 amino acids. Each of the donors was a healthy bone marrow donor. PCR employed 60 Vbeta and 13 Jbeta primers. The method was immunoSEQ multiplex PCR; TCRdb's version includes in-frame clones alone and lacks a portion of them. The table has about 150,000 clones, roughly three quarters seen once. Remarks on this clone: Its antigen remains unidentified.

The chain uses TRBV2 and TRBJ1-5; D gene ambiguous. The receptor's source is a woman aged 50 to 65 in good health and CMV-seropositive. Sequencing was carried out using PBMCs. CDR3 DNA: TGTGCCAGCAGTGCCGAAGGAGGCGGGAATCAGCCCCAGCATTTT. Amino acids: CASSAEGGGNQPQHF.